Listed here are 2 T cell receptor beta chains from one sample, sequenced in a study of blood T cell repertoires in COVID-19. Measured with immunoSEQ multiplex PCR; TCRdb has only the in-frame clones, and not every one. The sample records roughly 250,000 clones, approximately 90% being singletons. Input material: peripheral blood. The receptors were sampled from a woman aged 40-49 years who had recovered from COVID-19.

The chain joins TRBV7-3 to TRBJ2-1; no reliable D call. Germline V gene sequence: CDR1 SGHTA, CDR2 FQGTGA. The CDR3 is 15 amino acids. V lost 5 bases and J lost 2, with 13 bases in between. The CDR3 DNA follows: TGTGCCAGCAGCACCGCTGCGGTCCCCTACAATGAGCAGTTCTTC. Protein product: CASSTAAVPYNEQFF.

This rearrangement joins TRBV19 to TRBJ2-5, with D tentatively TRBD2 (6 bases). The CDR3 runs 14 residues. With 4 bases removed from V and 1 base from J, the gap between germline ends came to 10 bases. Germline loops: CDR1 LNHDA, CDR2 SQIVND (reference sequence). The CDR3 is CASSSRDFQETQYF. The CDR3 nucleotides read TGTGCCAGTAGTAGCCGGGACTTCCAAGAGACCCAGTACTTC.